This TCR beta chain was profiled in a study of T cell responses to AZD1222 COVID-19 vaccine. A word on this clone: Its specificity is unknown.

This CDR3 is built from 16 residues. V lost 0 bases, J lost 3 bases, and 11 bases lay in between. Germline CDR1 and CDR2: MRHNA and SNTAGT. This table comes from immunoSEQ multiplex PCR, and its TCRdb copy is limited to in-frame clones, with some not included. This table holds roughly 90,000 clones, about 90% found once. Study-level results: Clonal diversity was possibly underestimated; the donors were predominantly white British and more often female. Receipt of two AZD1222 doses was followed by a rise in Spike-specific TCR breadth and depth. At baseline, just a handful of AZD1222 recipients tested seropositive. Vaccine-associated CD4 TCRs ranged over spike, dominating at 160-218 and 743-854.

The chain recombines TRBV6-4 with TRBJ2-2; D not certain. The receptor was derived from an adult in good health. The source was peripheral blood, collected on day 0 of MenACWY control vaccination. CDR3: CASSDSRKLDTGELFF. The CDR3 DNA is TGTGCCAGCAGTGACTCTCGAAAACTCGACACCGGGGAGCTGTTTTTT.